The 8 T cell receptor beta chains below were found in one sample sequenced in a study of cytomegalovirus exposure and HLA in healthy donors. Vbeta (60) and Jbeta (13) primers were used in the PCR. Libraries were prepared by immunoSEQ multiplex PCR; TCRdb keeps only in-frame clonotypes and omits some of them. The sample includes about 100,000 clones, around 79% seen only once; the top ten take 11% to 15%. Sequenced material: PBMCs. These receptors came from a male donor in good health and CMV-seropositive.

The genes are TRBV4-2 and TRBJ2-7, with 7 bases lining up with TRBD2. Germline CDR1 LGHNA, CDR2 YNFKEQ. Unmatched junction bases numbered 11, after V lost 6 bases and J lost 6 bases. This CDR3 contains 14 residues. The CDR3 reads CASSGRVAPCEQYF. Here the CDR3 DNA reads TGTGCCAGCAGTGGGAGGGTAGCGCCCTGCGAGCAGTACTTC.

The chain carries TRBV7-9 and TRBJ1-2; the match to TRBD1 covers 7 bases. V lost 5 bases to trimming and J lost 6 bases; unmatched junction nucleotides: 12. Germline V CDR1 and CDR2: SEHNR, FQNEAQ (reference sequence). This CDR3 is built from 15 residues. The CDR3 region is CASSAILTGYDGYTF. The CDR3 DNA sequence: TGTGCCAGCAGCGCAATTCTGACAGGGTACGATGGCTACACCTTC.

The J gene is TRBJ2-1, the V gene TRBV4-2; 12 bases fit TRBD1. Germline CDR1 and CDR2: LGHNA and YNFKEQ. The CDR3 is made up of 16 amino acids. J was trimmed by 6 bases and V by 3 bases; bases with no gene match: 6. CDR3 sequence (DNA): TGTGCCAGCAGCCAGGCCGGGACAGGGGGCCGCAATGAGCAGTTCTTC. The encoded protein is CASSQAGTGGRNEQFF.

V is TRBV27 and J is TRBJ2-1; 7 bases line up with TRBD2. In germline, CDR1 is MNHEY, CDR2 SMNVEV (reference sequence). The V and J ends lost 2 bases and 2 bases, in that order; junction bases with no gene match: 3. The CDR3 sequence is 15 residues long. The CDR3, as DNA: TGTGCCAGCAGTTTAGCTAGCGGAACCTACAATGAGCAGTTCTTC. Translated, it gives CASSLASGTYNEQFF.

The rearrangement joins TRBV6-5 to TRBJ2-7; D possibly corresponds to TRBD2 (5 bases). The V gene's germline CDR1 is MNHEY and CDR2 SVGAGI. Trimming removed 7 bases at V and 5 bases at J, with 18 bases between. The CDR3 is made up of 14 amino acids. CDR3 region: CASTAGGVFDEQYF. CDR3 DNA sequence: TGTGCCAGCACCGCAGGAGGCGTTTTCGACGAGCAGTACTTC.

V gene TRBV11-2 combines with J gene TRBJ2-1; D is possibly TRBD1 (8 bases). The V end lost 5 bases, the J end lost 4 bases, and 12 bases lay between the germline ends. Germline values: CDR1 SGHAT, CDR2 FQNNGV. CDR3 length equals 14 residues. CDR3 sequence reads: CASSVQGGYNEQFF. In DNA, the CDR3 is TGTGCCAGCAGCGTACAGGGGGGGTACAATGAGCAGTTCTTC.

This rearrangement joins TRBV29-1 to TRBJ2-1; 15 bases are shared with TRBD2. After removal of 4 bases from V and 8 bases from J, the junction contained 12 bases not matched to a gene. The CDR3 sequence is 17 residues long. Germline V gives CDR1 SQVTM, CDR2 ANQGSEA. CDR3 region: CSVAGTSGGPPRYEQFF. As DNA, the CDR3 is TGCAGCGTTGCCGGGACTAGCGGGGGGCCTCCTAGGTATGAGCAGTTCTTC.

This chain links TRBV28 with TRBJ2-7; TRBD1 agrees at 7 bases. Trimming cost V 8 bases and J 2 bases; bases outside gene matches: 9. CDR1 is MDHEN and CDR2 is SYDVKM in the germline V gene. This CDR3 is built from 14 residues. CDR3 sequence (DNA): TGTGCCAGCGGAACCGGGACAGCAGCCTACGAGCAGTACTTC. It encodes CASGTGTAAYEQYF.